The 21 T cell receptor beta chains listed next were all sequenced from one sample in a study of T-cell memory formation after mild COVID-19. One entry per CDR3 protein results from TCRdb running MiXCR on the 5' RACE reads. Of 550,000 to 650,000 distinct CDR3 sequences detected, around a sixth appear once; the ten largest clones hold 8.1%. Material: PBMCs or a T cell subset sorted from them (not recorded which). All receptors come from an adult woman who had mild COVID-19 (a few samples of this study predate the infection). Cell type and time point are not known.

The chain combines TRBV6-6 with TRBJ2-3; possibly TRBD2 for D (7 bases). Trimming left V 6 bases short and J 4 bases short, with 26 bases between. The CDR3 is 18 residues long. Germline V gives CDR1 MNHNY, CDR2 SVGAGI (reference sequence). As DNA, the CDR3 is TGTGCCAGCAGAGCCTTGGATTCAGCGGGACATGTATCAGATACGCAGTATTTT. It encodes CASRALDSAGHVSDTQYF.

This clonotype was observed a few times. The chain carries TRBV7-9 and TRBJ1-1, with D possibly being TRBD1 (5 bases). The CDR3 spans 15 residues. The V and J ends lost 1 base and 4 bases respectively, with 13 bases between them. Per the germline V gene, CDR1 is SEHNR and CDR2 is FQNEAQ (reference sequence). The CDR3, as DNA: TGTGCCAGCAGCTTAGTCCTGACCGGGGGCACTGAAGCTTTCTTT. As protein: CASSLVLTGGTEAFF.

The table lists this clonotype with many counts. The CDR3 loop reads CASSILGNEQFF. The CDR3 bases are TGTGCCAGCAGCATACTTGGCAATGAGCAGTTCTTC. V usage is TRBV7-2 and J usage is TRBJ2-1; D gene ambiguous. This CDR3 contains 12 residues. Germline CDR1 is SGHTA and CDR2 is FQGNSA. V lost 5 bases to trimming and J lost 6 bases, with 8 bases between them.

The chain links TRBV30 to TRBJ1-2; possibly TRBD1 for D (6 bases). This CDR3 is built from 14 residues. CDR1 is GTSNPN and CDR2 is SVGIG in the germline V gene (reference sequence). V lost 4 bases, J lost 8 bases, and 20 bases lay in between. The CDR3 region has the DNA TGTGCCTGGACCCGAGGGGGGACCGCTTCAGGCTACACCTTC. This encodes CAWTRGGTASGYTF.

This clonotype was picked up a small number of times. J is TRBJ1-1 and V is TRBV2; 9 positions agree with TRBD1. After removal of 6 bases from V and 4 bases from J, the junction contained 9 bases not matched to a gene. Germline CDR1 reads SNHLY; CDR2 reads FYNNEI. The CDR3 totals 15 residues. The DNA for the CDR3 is TGTGCCAGCAGGACAGGGGGGGGAACGGGCACTGAAGCTTTCTTT. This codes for CASRTGGGTGTEAFF.

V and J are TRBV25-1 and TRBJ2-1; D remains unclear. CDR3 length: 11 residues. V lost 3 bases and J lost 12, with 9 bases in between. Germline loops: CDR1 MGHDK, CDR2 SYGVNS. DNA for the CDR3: TGTGCCAGCAGTGAGTCTCTTGGGCAGTTCTTC. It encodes CASSESLGQFF.

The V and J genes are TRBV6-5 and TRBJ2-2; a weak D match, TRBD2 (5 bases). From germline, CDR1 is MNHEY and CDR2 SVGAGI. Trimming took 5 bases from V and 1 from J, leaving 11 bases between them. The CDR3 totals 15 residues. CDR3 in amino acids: CASSNRDLNTGELFF. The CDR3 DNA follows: TGTGCCAGCAGTAACCGGGATCTGAACACCGGGGAGCTGTTTTTT.

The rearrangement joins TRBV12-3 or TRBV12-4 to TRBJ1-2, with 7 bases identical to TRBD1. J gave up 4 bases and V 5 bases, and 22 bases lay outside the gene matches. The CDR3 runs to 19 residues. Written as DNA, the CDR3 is TGTGCCAGCAGTCCCATGACAGGGCCCATCCAATTAAACCCCTATGGCTACACCTTC. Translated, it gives CASSPMTGPIQLNPYGYTF.

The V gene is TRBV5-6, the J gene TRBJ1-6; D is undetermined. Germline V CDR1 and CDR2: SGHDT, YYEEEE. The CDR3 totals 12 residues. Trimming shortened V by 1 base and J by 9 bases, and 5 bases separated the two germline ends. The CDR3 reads CASSLIVSPLHF. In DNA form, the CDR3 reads TGTGCCAGCAGCTTGATCGTTTCACCCCTCCACTTT.

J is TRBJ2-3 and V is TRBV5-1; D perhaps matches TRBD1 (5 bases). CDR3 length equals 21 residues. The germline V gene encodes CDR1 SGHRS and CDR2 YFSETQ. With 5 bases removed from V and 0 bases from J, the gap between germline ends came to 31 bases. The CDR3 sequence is CASRQVFVLGLQAASTDTQYF. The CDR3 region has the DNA TGCGCCAGCAGACAGGTTTTTGTCCTGGGCCTCCAGGCTGCGAGCACAGATACGCAGTATTTT.

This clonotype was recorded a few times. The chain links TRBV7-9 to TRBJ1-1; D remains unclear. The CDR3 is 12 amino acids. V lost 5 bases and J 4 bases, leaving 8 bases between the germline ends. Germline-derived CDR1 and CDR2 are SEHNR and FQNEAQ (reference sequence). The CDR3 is CASSPYPTEAFF. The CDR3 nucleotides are TGTGCCAGCAGCCCCTATCCCACTGAAGCTTTCTTT.

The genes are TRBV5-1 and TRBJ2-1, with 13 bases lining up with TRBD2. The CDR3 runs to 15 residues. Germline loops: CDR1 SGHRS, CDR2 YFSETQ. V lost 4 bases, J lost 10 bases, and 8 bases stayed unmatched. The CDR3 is CASSLGTSGIREQFF. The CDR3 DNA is TGCGCCAGCAGCCTGGGGACTAGCGGGATACGAGAGCAGTTCTTC.

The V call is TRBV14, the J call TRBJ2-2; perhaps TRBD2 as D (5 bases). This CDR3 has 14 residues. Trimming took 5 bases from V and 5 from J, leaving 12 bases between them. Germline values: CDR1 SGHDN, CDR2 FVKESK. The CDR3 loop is CASSNQAGTGELFF. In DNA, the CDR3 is TGTGCCAGCAGCAACCAGGCGGGTACCGGGGAGCTGTTTTTT.

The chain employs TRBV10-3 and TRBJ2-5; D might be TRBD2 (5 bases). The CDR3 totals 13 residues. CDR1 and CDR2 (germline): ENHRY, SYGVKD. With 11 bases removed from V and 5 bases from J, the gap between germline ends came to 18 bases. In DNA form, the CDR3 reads TGTGCCGCCCACCAGGACCCGGGGGAGACCCAGTACTTC. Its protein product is CAAHQDPGETQYF.

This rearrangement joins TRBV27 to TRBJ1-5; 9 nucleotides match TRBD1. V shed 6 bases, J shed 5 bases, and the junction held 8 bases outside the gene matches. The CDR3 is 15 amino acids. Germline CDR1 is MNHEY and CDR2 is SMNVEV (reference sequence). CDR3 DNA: TGTGCCAGCAGCCGGGGACAGGGAGCCGATCAGCCCCAGCATTTT. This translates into CASSRGQGADQPQHF.

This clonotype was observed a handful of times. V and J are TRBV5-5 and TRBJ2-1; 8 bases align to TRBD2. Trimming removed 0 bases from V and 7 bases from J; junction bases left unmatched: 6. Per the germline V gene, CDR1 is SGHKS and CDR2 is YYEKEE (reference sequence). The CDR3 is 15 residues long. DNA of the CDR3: TGTGCCAGCAGCTTGGTTCGGGGGGGCAGGAATGAGCAGTTCTTC. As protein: CASSLVRGGRNEQFF.

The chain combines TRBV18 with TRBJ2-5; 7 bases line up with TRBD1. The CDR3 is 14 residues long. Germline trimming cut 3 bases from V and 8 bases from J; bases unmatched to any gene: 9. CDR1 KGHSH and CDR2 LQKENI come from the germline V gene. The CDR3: CASSPYRGPGTQYF. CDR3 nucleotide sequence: TGTGCCAGCTCACCGTACAGGGGACCAGGAACCCAGTACTTC.

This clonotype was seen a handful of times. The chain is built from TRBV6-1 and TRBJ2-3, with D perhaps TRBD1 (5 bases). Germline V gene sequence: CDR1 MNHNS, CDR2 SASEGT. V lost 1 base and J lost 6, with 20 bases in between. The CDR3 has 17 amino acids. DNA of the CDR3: TGTGCCAGCAGTGAAGTAGCAACAGGCCCACCACGGGATACGCAGTATTTT. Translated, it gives CASSEVATGPPRDTQYF.

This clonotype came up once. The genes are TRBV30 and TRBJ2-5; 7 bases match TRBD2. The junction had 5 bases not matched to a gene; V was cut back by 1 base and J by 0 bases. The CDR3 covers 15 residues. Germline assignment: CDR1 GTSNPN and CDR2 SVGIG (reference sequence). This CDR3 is CAWSASGEYQETQYF. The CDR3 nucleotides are TGTGCCTGGAGTGCCAGCGGGGAATACCAAGAGACCCAGTACTTC.

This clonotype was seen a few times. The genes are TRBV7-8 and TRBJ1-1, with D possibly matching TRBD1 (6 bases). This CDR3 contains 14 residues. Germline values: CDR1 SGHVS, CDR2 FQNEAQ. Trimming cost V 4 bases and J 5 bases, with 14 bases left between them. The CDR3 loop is CASSYKQGWTEAFF. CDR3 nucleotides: TGTGCCAGCAGCTACAAACAGGGATGGACTGAAGCTTTCTTT.

The CDR3 DNA sequence: TGTGCCAGCAGTGATGGACTATTAGCGACCCAGTACTTC. Translated, it gives CASSDGLLATQYF. The chain couples TRBV25-1 to TRBJ2-5; TRBD2 is a possible D gene (6 bases). V was pared by 3 bases and J by 7 bases, with 12 bases between. The CDR3 loop spans 13 amino acids. The germline CDR1 and CDR2 sequences are MGHDK and SYGVNS.